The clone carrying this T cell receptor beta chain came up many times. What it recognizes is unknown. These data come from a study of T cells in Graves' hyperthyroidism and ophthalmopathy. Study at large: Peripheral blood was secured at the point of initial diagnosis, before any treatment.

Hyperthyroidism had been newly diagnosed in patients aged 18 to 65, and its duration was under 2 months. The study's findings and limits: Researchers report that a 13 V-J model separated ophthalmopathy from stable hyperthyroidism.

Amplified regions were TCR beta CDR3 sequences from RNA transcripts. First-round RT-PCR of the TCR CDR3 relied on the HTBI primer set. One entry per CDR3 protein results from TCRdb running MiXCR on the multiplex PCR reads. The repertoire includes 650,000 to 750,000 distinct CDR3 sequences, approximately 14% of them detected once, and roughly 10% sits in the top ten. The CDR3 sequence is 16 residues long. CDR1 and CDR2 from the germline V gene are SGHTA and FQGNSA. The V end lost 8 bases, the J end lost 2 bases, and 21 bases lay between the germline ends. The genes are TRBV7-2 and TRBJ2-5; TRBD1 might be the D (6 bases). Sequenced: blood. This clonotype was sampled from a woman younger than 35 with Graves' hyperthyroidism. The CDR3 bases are TGTGCCAGCGGTTGGGGATCAGGGGCCATTCAAGAGACCCAGTACTTC. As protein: CASGWGSGAIQETQYF.